This T cell receptor beta chain was retrieved from a study of blood T cell repertoires in COVID-19. On the study more broadly: Acute and convalescent COVID-19 samples came from the United States, Italy and Spain. T cells, B-cell-depleted T cells, or PBMCs supplied cDNA or gDNA.

Original methodology: Amplification from reference gene primers served as the basis for estimated nucleated cell counts. The protocol was immunoSEQ multiplex PCR, while the TCRdb copy is restricted to in-frame clones and leaves out a portion. For V, J and clone size, that table is used; D and trimming come from the DNA. The table includes tens of thousands of clones, about 86% detected once. This CDR3 contains 17 residues. V shed 0 bases and J shed 0 bases, with 12 bases lying between them. Germline V gives CDR1 MNHEY, CDR2 SVGEGT. V is TRBV6-2 or TRBV6-3 and J is TRBJ1-5; D might be TRBD1 (5 bases). This receptor was identified in a man in his fifties or sixties with acute or convalescent COVID-19. Sequences were obtained from peripheral blood. The DNA of the CDR3 is TGTGCCAGCAGTTACTCCGCCAGGGTAAATAGCAATCAGCCCCAGCATTTT. Its translation: CASSYSARVNSNQPQHF.